The clone carrying this TCR beta chain was picked up a small number of times. What it binds is not known. TCRdb reprocessed the RT-PCR reads via MiXCR and lists one record per CDR3 protein. The sample has fewer than 550,000 distinct CDR3 sequences; less than 30% are singletons. This sample is drawn from a study of response to subunit inactivated influenza vaccine. Study-level points and caveats: After each seasonal influenza vaccination, few new T cells are recruited, the authors suggested.

Germline V lookup: CDR1 KGHSH, CDR2 LQKENI. The CDR3 runs to 16 residues. V shed 1 base, J shed 3 bases, and the junction held 9 bases outside the gene matches. The V gene is TRBV18, the J gene TRBJ2-7, with 7 bases matching TRBD1. The receptor comes from a man aged 45-65 years who received an inactivated influenza vaccine. The starting material was CD4+ T cells sorted from PBMCs, obtained more than 4 days after vaccination. The chain's CDR3 is CASSPRDSRSIYEQYF. The CDR3 bases are TGTGCCAGCTCACCACGGGACAGCCGAAGTATCTACGAGCAGTACTTC.